The subject of this entry is one T cell receptor (beta chain). TCRdb recomputed calls from the RT-PCR reads with MiXCR, one row per CDR3 protein. The sample carries more than 600,000 distinct CDR3 sequences, 14% recorded once. What was sequenced was memory CD4+ T cells from blood. This clonotype was obtained from a female donor in good health, serving as a healthy control.

This CDR3 is CASSQLAGEQYF. The CDR3 DNA reads TGTGCCAGCAGCCAACTAGCGGGCGAGCAGTACTTC. The gene calls are TRBV4-2 and TRBJ2-7; 8 nucleotides agree with TRBD2. Per the germline V gene, CDR1 is LGHNA and CDR2 is YNFKEQ. The CDR3 contains 12 residues. V shed 2 bases and J 6 bases; nucleotides not matched to a gene: 0.